This TCR beta chain was sequenced during a study of early T cells in non-severe SARS-CoV-2 infection. This clonotype was seen many times. TCRdb processed the 5' RACE reads anew with MiXCR; each CDR3 protein has one entry. Of 30,000 to 45,000 distinct CDR3 sequences listed, over 3.5% were seen once; the top ten hold 9% to 10%. The V end was cut by 6 bases, the J end by 0 bases, with 12 bases between. The CDR3 covers 14 residues. Sequenced sample: whole blood. J is TRBJ2-7 and V is TRBV12-3 or TRBV12-4, with D uncertain. The TCR sequence derives from an adult who was a healthcare worker with PCR-confirmed SARS-CoV-2 infection or an uninfected control (not recorded which). The CDR3 nucleotides read TGTGCCAGCAGCCATTCATGGGGCTCCTACGAGCAGTACTTC. Translated, it gives CASSHSWGSYEQYF.